This entry lists 13 T cell receptor beta chains sequenced from one sample in a study of cytomegalovirus exposure and HLA in healthy donors. The repertoire was sequenced with immunoSEQ multiplex PCR; TCRdb's copy has only in-frame clones and lacks some. The data show fewer than 150,000 clones, with around 88% seen just once and about 7.9% held by the top ten. Source material: PBMCs. The receptor source for this set is a woman aged 18 to 35 in good health and CMV-seropositive.

This chain connects TRBV4-2 to TRBJ1-2; 7 nucleotides align to TRBD1. Germline V gene sequence: CDR1 LGHNA, CDR2 YNFKEQ. V was pared by 4 bases and J by 4 bases, with 6 bases of the junction left unmatched. This CDR3 is built from 14 residues. The CDR3 is CASSPGTEGYGYTF. The CDR3 nucleotides are TGTGCCAGCAGCCCCGGGACAGAGGGCTATGGCTACACCTTC.

This chain uses TRBV19 with TRBJ1-6; D is uncertain. In germline, CDR1 is LNHDA, CDR2 SQIVND (reference sequence). The CDR3 spans 14 residues. V was trimmed by 5 bases and J by 2 bases, leaving 7 bases between them. CDR3 sequence reads: CASSSGTYNSPLHF. The CDR3 DNA is TGTGCCAGTAGTTCGGGGACCTATAATTCACCCCTCCACTTT.

The V and J genes are TRBV5-1 and TRBJ2-3, with TRBD2 matching over 14 bases. Trimming at V came to 3 bases and at J to 6 bases, leaving 3 bases not matched to a gene. The CDR3 is 15 amino acids. CDR1 is SGHRS and CDR2 is YFSETQ in the germline V gene. The CDR3 DNA reads as TGCGCCAGCAGCTCCGGGACTAGCGGGGGTGATACGCAGTATTTT. Encoded protein: CASSSGTSGGDTQYF. The variable domain in full, completed from reference TRBV5-1 and TRBJ2-3, reads KAGVTQTPRYLIKTRGQQVTLSCSPISGHRSVSWYQQTPGQGLQFLFEYFSETQRNKGNFPGRFSGRQFSNSRSEMNVSTLELGDSALYLCASSSGTSGGDTQYFGPGTRLTVL.

The J gene is TRBJ1-4, the V gene TRBV10-3, with 8 bases aligning to TRBD1. The CDR3 extends over 15 amino acids. V lost 4 bases and J lost 4; bases outside the gene matches: 5. The germline CDR1 and CDR2 sequences are ENHRY and SYGVKD. For the CDR3, the DNA is TGTGCCATCAGTGCCGCGGACAGGGTTAATGAAAAACTGTTTTTT. This gives the protein CAISAADRVNEKLFF.

This clone has a handful of counts. The chain couples TRBV30 to TRBJ1-6; D gene uncertain. With 2 bases removed from V and 10 bases from J, the gap between germline ends came to 15 bases. CDR3 length: 14 amino acids. Germline lookup yields CDR1 GTSNPN and CDR2 SVGIG (reference sequence). The CDR3 here is CAWSHGSSGSPLHF. In nucleotides, the CDR3 is TGTGCCTGGAGTCATGGCTCGTCGGGATCACCCCTCCACTTT. The variable domain in full, completed from reference TRBV30 and TRBJ1-6, reads SQTIHQWPATLVQPVGSPLSLECTVEGTSNPNLYWYRQAAGRGLQLLFYSVGIGQISSEVPQNLSASRPQDRQFILSSKKLLLSDSGFYLCAWSHGSSGSPLHFGNGTRLTVT.

A few counts support this clone. The chain carries TRBV18 and TRBJ1-6; the match to TRBD1 covers 7 bases. Germline V CDR1 and CDR2: KGHSH, LQKENI. V gave up 0 bases and J gave up 8 bases; unmatched junction bases: 4. This CDR3 is 15 amino acids long. The CDR3 DNA follows: TGTGCCAGCTCACCACCGCCGGACAGGCATTCACCCCTCCACTTT. Protein: CASSPPPDRHSPLHF.

As to this clone: The same CDR3 also results from other DNA sequences found in this sample. This chain joins TRBV27 and TRBJ1-5; 8 positions agree with TRBD1. With V trimmed by 3 bases and J by 4 bases, 2 bases remained unmatched. The CDR3 spans 14 residues. Germline lookup yields CDR1 MNHEY and CDR2 SMNVEV (reference sequence). The CDR3 sequence: CASSLGTGNQPQHF. CDR3 nucleotides: TGTGCCAGCAGTTTGGGGACAGGAAATCAGCCCCAGCATTTT.

The chain combines TRBV4-2 with TRBJ2-7; D possibly corresponds to TRBD2 (6 bases). V gave up 0 bases and J gave up 7 bases, with 13 bases separating them. Looked up from germline, CDR1 is LGHNA and CDR2 is YNFKEQ. The CDR3 contains 14 residues. CDR3 nucleotides: TGTGCCAGCAGCCAAGAACGGGCGGGGCAGGAGCAGTACTTC. Translated, it gives CASSQERAGQEQYF.

The chain recombines TRBV6-1 with TRBJ1-3; D is unclear. V was pared by 0 bases and J by 0 bases, with 9 bases between. The CDR3 is made up of 16 amino acids. The germline CDR1 and CDR2 sequences are MNHNS and SASEGT. CDR3 bases: TGTGCCAGCAGTGAAGCAGGCAGGCACTCTGGAAACACCATATATTTT. This sequence encodes CASSEAGRHSGNTIYF.

V and J are TRBV5-8 and TRBJ2-7; D is ambiguous. CDR1 SGHTS and CDR2 YDEGEE come from the germline V gene. The CDR3 is 13 residues long. Trimming pared 0 bases from V and 6 bases from J, leaving 10 bases between. CDR3 sequence: CASSLGAYGEQYF. In DNA, the CDR3 is TGTGCCAGCAGCTTGGGGGCTTACGGCGAGCAGTACTTC.

This clone was seen a handful of times. The V and J genes are TRBV30 and TRBJ1-5; tentative D call: TRBD1 (6 bases). The V gene's germline CDR1 is GTSNPN and CDR2 SVGIG (reference sequence). Trimming stripped 2 bases from V and 4 bases from J, with 12 bases between. The CDR3 consists of 14 residues. CDR3 protein: CAWSRGQGNQPQHF. CDR3 in DNA: TGTGCCTGGAGTCGGGGTCAGGGGAATCAGCCCCAGCATTTT.

CDR3 residues: CASSPFVAPNTEAFF. The CDR3 coding sequence is TGTGCCAGCTCACCCTTCGTAGCGCCGAACACTGAAGCTTTCTTT. The V and J genes are TRBV18 and TRBJ1-1; D is ambiguous. CDR1 is KGHSH, CDR2 LQKENI, per germline. The CDR3 contains 15 residues. Trimming stripped 3 bases from V and 1 base from J, with 12 bases between.

The rearrangement uses TRBV28 and TRBJ1-5, with D hard to call. Germline-derived CDR1 and CDR2 are MDHEN and SYDVKM. This CDR3 spans 13 amino acids. Between the trimmed V and J ends, which lost 3 bases and 7 bases, there was a span of 10 bases. CDR3 DNA: TGTGCCAGCAGTTTCTCGGGAAAGCAGCCCCAGCATTTT. Translation: CASSFSGKQPQHF.